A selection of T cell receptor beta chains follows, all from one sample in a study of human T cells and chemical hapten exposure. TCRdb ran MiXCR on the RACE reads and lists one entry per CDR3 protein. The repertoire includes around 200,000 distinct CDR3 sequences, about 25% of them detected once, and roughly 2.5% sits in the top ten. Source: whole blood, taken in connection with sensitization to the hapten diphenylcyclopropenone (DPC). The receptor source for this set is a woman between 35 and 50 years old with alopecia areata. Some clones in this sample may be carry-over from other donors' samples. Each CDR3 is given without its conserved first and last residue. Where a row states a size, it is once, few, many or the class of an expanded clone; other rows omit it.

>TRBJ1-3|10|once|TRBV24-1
ATSAAGDTIY
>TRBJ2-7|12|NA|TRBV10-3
AIRGTGGAHEQY
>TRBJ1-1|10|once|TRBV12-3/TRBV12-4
ASSLQGREAF
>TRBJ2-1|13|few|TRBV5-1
ASSLMVAGKNEQF
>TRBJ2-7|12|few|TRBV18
ASSSTGHGNEQY
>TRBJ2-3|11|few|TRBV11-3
AILSGITDTQY
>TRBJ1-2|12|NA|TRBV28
ASSLVVGGDGYT
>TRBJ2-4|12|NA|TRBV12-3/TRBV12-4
ASSLIQPQNIQY
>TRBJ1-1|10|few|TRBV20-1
SAREGRTEAF
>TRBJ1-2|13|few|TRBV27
ASSSVRFLDYGYT
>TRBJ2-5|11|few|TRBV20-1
RTGSHNQETQY
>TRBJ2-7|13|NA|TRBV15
ATSREQEGRYEQY
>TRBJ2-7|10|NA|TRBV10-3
AIGGNSYEQY
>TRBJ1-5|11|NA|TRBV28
ASSLGINQPQH
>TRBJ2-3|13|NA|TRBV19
ASSSSGVLSDTQY
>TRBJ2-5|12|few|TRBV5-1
ASSLAPNRETQY
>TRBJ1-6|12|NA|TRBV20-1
SDRLSSYNSPLH
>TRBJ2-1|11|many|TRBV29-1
SGTSGPYNEQF
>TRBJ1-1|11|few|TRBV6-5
ASRPPGVGEAF
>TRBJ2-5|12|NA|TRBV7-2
ASSPASNRQTQY
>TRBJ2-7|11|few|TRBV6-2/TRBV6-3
ASSPDRAPEQY
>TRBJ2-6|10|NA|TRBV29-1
SVSGGANVLT
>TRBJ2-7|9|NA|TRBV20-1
SVSPLGGQY
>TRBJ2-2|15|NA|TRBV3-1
ASSQRTSGPNTGELF
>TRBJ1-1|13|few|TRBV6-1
ALPPDQGTESGAF
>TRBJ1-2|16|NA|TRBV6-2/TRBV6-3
ASSYSSRSVAWYYGYT
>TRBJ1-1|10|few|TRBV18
ASSPGATEAF
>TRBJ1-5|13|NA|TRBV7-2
ASSLWGNSNQPQH
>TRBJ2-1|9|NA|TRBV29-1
SVRGPGEQF
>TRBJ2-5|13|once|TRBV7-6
ASSTKAGYQETQY
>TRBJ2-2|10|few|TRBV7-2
ASSGQARELF
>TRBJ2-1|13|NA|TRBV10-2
ASRTSGGQNNEQF
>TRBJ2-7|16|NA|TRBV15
ATSRDEGGGRMTYEQY
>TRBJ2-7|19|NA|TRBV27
ASSFYRPSIDSGRVPYEQY
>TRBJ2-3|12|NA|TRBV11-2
ASSLDNGLDTQY
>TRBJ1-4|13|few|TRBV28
ATLPPAAPNEKLF
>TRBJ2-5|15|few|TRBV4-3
ASSLEPVDQGIETQY
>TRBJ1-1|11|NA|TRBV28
ASSLLVDTEAF
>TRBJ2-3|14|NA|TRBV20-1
SARGYRGPRTDTQY
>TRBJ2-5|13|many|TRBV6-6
ASSTKGQGAETQY
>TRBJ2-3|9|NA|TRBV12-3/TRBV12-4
ASGRSDTQY
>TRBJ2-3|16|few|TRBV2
ATDRGLAGGGGTDTQY
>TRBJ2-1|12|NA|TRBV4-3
ASSQDAGVDEQF
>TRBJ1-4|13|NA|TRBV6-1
ASTVGQGPNEKLF
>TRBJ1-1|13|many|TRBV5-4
ASSWGQGRGTEAF
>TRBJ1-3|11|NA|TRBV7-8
ASSYAPGNTIY
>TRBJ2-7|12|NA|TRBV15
ATSRGQSVYEQY
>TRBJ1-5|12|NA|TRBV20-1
SARVPGLNQPQH
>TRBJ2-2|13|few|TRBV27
ASSLEGVIGGELF
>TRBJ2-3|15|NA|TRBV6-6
ASSYSRGTSGRDTQY
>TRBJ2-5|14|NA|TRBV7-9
ASSKYGLTGTETQY